This TCR beta chain was recovered during a study of CD8 T cells in Susac syndrome. cDNA came from approximately 0.5 to 1 ug RNA primed by random hexamers. immunoSEQ multiplex PCR amplified TCR beta CDR3 across 54 Vbeta, 13 Jbeta. TCRdb called the immunoSEQ multiplex PCR reads again in MiXCR, with one record for every CDR3 protein. The table has tens of thousands of distinct CDR3 sequences, about 93% seen once; the top ten hold about 0.27%. TCR beta sequencing covered blood CD8+ and CD4+ T cells. V lost 5 bases and J 2 bases, leaving 18 bases between the germline ends. The germline V gene has CDR1 MDHEN and CDR2 SYDVKM. This CDR3 comprises 16 residues.

The chain employs TRBV28 and TRBJ2-5; possibly TRBD2 for D (6 bases). Sequencing used CD8+ T cells from PBMCs. The sequence derives from a human donor in good health. Here the CDR3 DNA reads TGTGCCAGCAGTGCCGGGACTTCCACCGGACAAGAGACCCAGTACTTC. Translating gives CASSAGTSTGQETQYF.